The 19 T cell receptor beta chains listed next were all sequenced from one sample in a study of T cells after yellow fever vaccination. MiXCR, run by TCRdb on the 5' RACE reads, gives a single entry per CDR3 protein. The table has over 150,000 distinct CDR3 sequences, about 7% seen once. The sample consisted of CD4+ T cells sorted from PBMCs, taken about 5 days after the first yellow fever vaccination. The receptors derive from a young man who received the YFV17D yellow fever vaccine.

The table lists this clonotype with a few counts. V is TRBV4-1 and J is TRBJ1-1, with D perhaps TRBD1 (5 bases). This CDR3 has 15 residues. Germline assignment: CDR1 MGHRA and CDR2 YSYEKL. The V end lost 6 bases, the J end lost 2 bases, and 16 bases lay between the germline ends. CDR3: CASRATGAKNTEAFF. In nucleotides, the CDR3 is TGCGCCAGCAGAGCCACCGGGGCTAAAAACACTGAAGCTTTCTTT.

On this clonotype: A single base separates this from a much larger clone, so it may be a read error. This chain uses TRBV9 with TRBJ2-2; TRBD2 is a possible D gene (6 bases). The CDR3 runs 14 residues. The germline V and J ends were trimmed by 4 bases and 7 bases, with 14 bases remaining between them. Germline CDR1 SGDLS, CDR2 YYNGEE. The CDR3 region has the DNA TGTGCCAGCAGCCTGGGGTCGGGGGACGGGGAGCTGTTTTTT. This gives the protein CASSLGSGDGELFF. Full variable domain (outside the CDR3, taken from reference TRBV9 and TRBJ2-2): DSGVTQTPKHLITATGQRVTLRCSPRSGDLSVYWYQQSLDQGLQFLIQYYNGEERAKGNILERFSAQQFPDLHSELNLSSLELGDSALYFCASSLGSGDGELFFGEGSRLTVL.

This chain uses TRBV11-2 with TRBJ2-3; D is uncertain. Germline V gene sequence: CDR1 SGHAT, CDR2 FQNNGV. This CDR3 has 12 amino acids. The germline V and J ends were trimmed by 10 bases and 0 bases, with 8 bases remaining between them. The CDR3 nucleotides are TGTGCCACCAAATCTAGCACAGATACGCAGTATTTT. Translated: CATKSSTDTQYF.

Many counts were recorded for this clonotype. The chain is built from TRBV18 and TRBJ2-5; 8 nucleotides line up with TRBD1. V gave up 5 bases and J gave up 9 bases; unmatched junction bases: 5. The CDR3 contains 12 residues. Germline lookup yields CDR1 KGHSH and CDR2 LQKENI. CDR3 sequence (DNA): TGTGCCAGCTCAGAGGACAGGGTGGCCCAGTACTTC. Translated: CASSEDRVAQYF.

The sample holds many counts of this clonotype. The genes are TRBV20-1 and TRBJ2-7, with D maybe TRBD1 (6 bases). The V end was cut by 2 bases, the J end by 4 bases, with 15 bases between. The CDR3 runs 14 residues. Germline values: CDR1 DFQATT, CDR2 SNEGSKA (reference sequence). CDR3: CSARSPGRGYEQYV. The CDR3 DNA follows: TGCAGTGCTAGAAGTCCAGGCAGGGGATACGAGCAGTACGTC.

The CDR3 DNA reads as TGTGCCAGCAGTGAGGGACCCCCCTGGAACTACGAGACCCAGTACTTC. Encoded protein: CASSEGPPWNYETQYF. The chain combines TRBV2 with TRBJ2-5; the D call may be TRBD1 or TRBD2 (5 bases each). The V and J ends lost 3 bases and 5 bases respectively, with 19 bases between them. Germline values: CDR1 SNHLY, CDR2 FYNNEI. CDR3 length equals 16 residues. Based on the CDR3 plus reference TRBV2 and TRBJ2-5, the full variable domain is EPEVTQTPSHQVTQMGQEVILRCVPISNHLYFYWYRQILGQKVEFLVSFYNNEISEKSEIFDDQFSVERPDGSNFTLKIRSTKLEDSAMYFCASSEGPPWNYETQYFGPGTRLLVL.

CDR3 region: CASREQGARTEAFF. CDR3 nucleotides: TGTGCCAGCAGGGAACAGGGGGCGCGGACTGAAGCTTTCTTT. This chain connects TRBV2 to TRBJ1-1; 9 nucleotides align to TRBD1. CDR1 and CDR2 from the germline V gene are SNHLY and FYNNEI. The CDR3 is 14 residues long. The junction had 7 bases not matched to a gene; V was cut back by 6 bases and J by 5 bases.

This clonotype was counted between two and nine times. V is TRBV5-6 and J is TRBJ2-7; TRBD1 matches 7 bases. The V gene end was trimmed by 2 bases and the J gene end by 3 bases; junction bases not matched to a gene: 2. Per germline, CDR1 SGHDT and CDR2 YYEEEE. The CDR3 extends over 13 amino acids. CDR3 in DNA: TGTGCCAGCAGCTTCAGGGGGTTCTACGAGCAGTACTTC. Translating gives CASSFRGFYEQYF.

Points on this clonotype: With a much larger clone just one base away, this may be a read error. The chain employs TRBV5-1 and TRBJ2-5, with TRBD1 matching 10 bases. The CDR3 runs 15 residues. Looked up from germline, CDR1 is SGHRS and CDR2 is YFSETQ. CDR3 in amino acids: CTSSGDRGFGETQYF. CDR3 bases: TGCACCAGCAGCGGGGACAGGGGATTCGGCGAGACCCAGTACTTC.

By share, this clonotype counts as medium-sized. V gene TRBV5-1 combines with J gene TRBJ2-1; 9 bases match TRBD2. J was trimmed by 5 bases and V by 3 bases; bases with no gene match: 6. CDR3 length: 15 residues. From germline, CDR1 is SGHRS and CDR2 YFSETQ. The CDR3 is CASSSGGGAHNEQFF. CDR3 sequence (DNA): TGCGCCAGCAGCTCCGGCGGGGGGGCTCACAATGAGCAGTTCTTC.

This sequence joins TRBV27 and TRBJ1-4; no definite D call. V was pared by 3 bases and J by 7 bases, with 12 bases between. The CDR3 spans 14 residues. Germline CDR1 is MNHEY and CDR2 is SMNVEV (reference sequence). CDR3 region: CASSFSHTAEKLFF. Written as DNA, the CDR3 is TGTGCCAGCAGTTTCTCTCACACGGCTGAAAAACTGTTTTTT.

The V gene is TRBV23-1, the J gene TRBJ1-5; no reliable D call. TRBV23-1 counts as an open reading frame of uncertain function. This CDR3 is 11 amino acids long. The germline V and J ends were trimmed by 2 bases and 6 bases, with 2 bases remaining between them. The CDR3 protein is CASSQGQPQHF. CDR3 DNA sequence: TGCGCCAGCAGTCAAGGTCAGCCCCAGCATTTT.

This clonotype appeared many times. The J gene is TRBJ2-2, the V gene TRBV5-1, with D perhaps being TRBD1 or TRBD2 (5 bases each). CDR3 length: 15 residues. The germline V and J ends were trimmed by 4 bases and 2 bases, with 12 bases remaining between them. From germline, CDR1 is SGHRS and CDR2 YFSETQ. CDR3 in amino acids: CASSARDHNTGELFF. For the CDR3, the DNA is TGCGCCAGCAGCGCCCGGGACCACAACACCGGGGAGCTGTTTTTT.

This clonotype was seen many times. The chain combines TRBV20-1 with TRBJ2-3, with D perhaps matching TRBD1 (5 bases). The CDR3 is 17 residues long. The germline V gene has CDR1 DFQATT and CDR2 SNEGSKA (reference sequence). Trimming shortened V by 6 bases and J by 2 bases, and 24 bases separated the two germline ends. In nucleotides, the CDR3 is TGCAGTGCCCTACCAAGACAGTCCCTGAACGTCACAGATACGCAGTATTTT. The encoded protein is CSALPRQSLNVTDTQYF.

This clonotype came up a few times. The chain carries TRBV19 and TRBJ1-5, with 10 bases identical to TRBD1. V shed 5 bases, J shed 1 base, and the junction held 5 bases outside the gene matches. Germline V gene data show CDR1 as LNHDA and CDR2 as SQIVND (reference sequence). CDR3 length: 16 amino acids. CDR3 protein: CASSPRTGGSNQPQHF. CDR3 nucleotides: TGTGCCAGTAGTCCCAGGACAGGGGGGAGCAATCAGCCCCAGCATTTT.

The chain has TRBV4-3 and TRBJ1-1; no firm D call. Germline V gene data show CDR1 as LGHNA and CDR2 as YSLEER. The CDR3 is 15 amino acids. Trimming stripped 4 bases from V and 3 bases from J, with 15 bases between. CDR3 sequence reads: CASSPRVLVDTEAFF. The CDR3 nucleotides are TGCGCCAGCAGCCCCCGAGTCTTAGTGGACACTGAAGCTTTCTTT.

This clonotype was seen many times. The chain is built from TRBV28 and TRBJ2-2; TRBD1 might be the D (5 bases). The CDR3 is made up of 18 amino acids. Trimming removed 5 bases at V and 0 bases at J, with 19 bases between. Germline V gene lookup returns CDR1 MDHEN and CDR2 SYDVKM. The CDR3 here is CASSGHLSWSANTGELFF. The DNA for the CDR3 is TGTGCCAGCAGTGGACACTTAAGTTGGAGCGCGAACACCGGGGAGCTGTTTTTT.

The chain carries TRBV20-1 and TRBJ1-1; 10 bases fit TRBD1. In germline, CDR1 is DFQATT, CDR2 SNEGSKA (reference sequence). Trimming cost V 3 bases and J 1 base; bases outside gene matches: 17. There are 19 residues in the CDR3. CDR3 in DNA: TGCAGTGCTAGTAGCATGAGTGGACAGGGGGGGGTAGGGAACACTGAAGCTTTCTTT. This encodes CSASSMSGQGGVGNTEAFF.

This chain joins TRBV6-5 and TRBJ2-5, with D unresolved. Germline lookup yields CDR1 MNHEY and CDR2 SVGAGI. The CDR3 is 14 amino acids. V was trimmed by 6 bases and J by 5 bases, leaving 16 bases between them. The CDR3 DNA reads TGTGCCAGCAGGACACACGCCCTGCGGGAGACCCAGTACTTC. The encoded protein is CASRTHALRETQYF.